This paragraph covers one TCR beta chain sequence. Germline CDR1 and CDR2: MNHEY and SVGAGI. CDR3 length: 13 amino acids. The germline V and J ends were trimmed by 5 bases and 4 bases, with 9 bases remaining between them. The data are from a study of shared clonotypes between healthy human individuals. The method was immunoSEQ multiplex PCR; TCRdb's version includes in-frame clones alone and lacks a portion of them. The profile shows approximately 1.9 million clones, 90% to 95% of them singletons. CD45RO-negative cells were positively selected for CCR7, leaving out terminally differentiated effector memory CD45RA+ cells.

The sequence derives from a man aged 18-30 years in good health. Some clones in this sample may be carry-over from other donors' samples. The rearrangement uses TRBV6-5 and TRBJ1-5; the D gene is possibly TRBD1 (6 bases). Sequencing was done on a sample of naive CD8+ T cells from PBMCs. This CDR3 is CASSQQGNQPQHF. CDR3 DNA sequence: TGTGCCAGCAGTCAACAGGGTAATCAGCCCCAGCATTTT.